These 23 T cell receptor beta chains were sequenced from one sample in a study of spatial heterogeneity in lung cancer. One entry per CDR3 protein results from TCRdb running MiXCR on the 5' RACE reads. The top ten clones hold around 1.9% of a sample with approximately 70,000 distinct CDR3 sequences, roughly 8.9% of them seen once. The time point was: blood at routine non-recurrence follow-up after resection. Here the sequenced sample was PBMCs, taken at follow-up. The receptors originated from a female donor with early-stage non-small cell lung cancer.

Ten or more counts support this clonotype. The CDR3 nucleotides read TGTGCCAGCAGCCGCGCAGGGACAGATACGCAGTATTTT. It yields the protein CASSRAGTDTQYF. The J gene is TRBJ2-3, the V gene TRBV14, with D possibly being TRBD1 (5 bases). V was trimmed by 4 bases and J by 3 bases, leaving 8 bases between them. CDR1 is SGHDN, CDR2 FVKESK, per germline. This CDR3 comprises 13 residues.

This clonotype showed up just once. Since no conserved phenylalanine or tryptophan closes the CDR3, a read error is the likely cause. Written as DNA, the CDR3 is TGTGCCAGCAGTTTGAGCCTTAACACTGAAGCTTTCATT. Protein: CASSLSLNTEAFI. The rearrangement uses TRBV27 and TRBJ1-1; the D is unclear. The CDR3 has 13 residues. V dropped 3 bases and J dropped 2 bases, with 7 bases sitting between them. CDR1 and CDR2 (germline): MNHEY, SMNVEV (reference sequence).

This clonotype was detected ten times or more. The chain couples TRBV3-1 to TRBJ1-2; D is unresolved. The CDR3 consists of 11 residues. The germline V gene has CDR1 LGHDT and CDR2 YNNKEL (reference sequence). Trimming took 4 bases from V and 8 from J, leaving 8 bases between them. Written as DNA, the CDR3 is TGTGCCAGCAGCCGAGGAGGCGGCTACACCTTC. Protein sequence: CASSRGGGYTF. Looking up the rest from reference TRBV3-1 and TRBJ1-2 gives the full variable domain: DTAVSQTPKYLVTQMGNDKSIKCEQNLGHDTMYWYKQDSKKFLKIMFSYNNKELIINETVPNRFSPKSPDKAHLNLHINSLELGDSAVYFCASSRGGGYTFGSGTRLTVV.

This clonotype was recorded many times. For the CDR3, the DNA is TGTGCCAGCAGGCGAGGACAGGGGGCGGCCGGGGAGCTGTTTTTT. The encoded protein is CASRRGQGAAGELFF. The chain carries TRBV7-6 and TRBJ2-2; 11 bases are a match to TRBD1. Germline lookup yields CDR1 SGHVS and CDR2 FNYEAQ. Unmatched junction bases numbered 6, after V lost 6 bases and J lost 6 bases. The CDR3 has 15 amino acids.

This chain links TRBV25-1 with TRBJ2-7; either TRBD1 or TRBD2 may supply D (5 bases each). The germline V and J ends were trimmed by 8 bases and 3 bases, with 14 bases remaining between them. The CDR3 is 13 amino acids. Germline V lookup: CDR1 MGHDK, CDR2 SYGVNS. CDR3 sequence: CASHGASVYEQYF. The CDR3 DNA sequence: TGTGCCAGCCACGGGGCGAGCGTCTACGAGCAGTACTTC.

This clonotype occurred many times. The chain employs TRBV5-1 and TRBJ1-5, with a possible D match to TRBD1 (5 bases). V was clipped by 1 base and J by 1 base, with 15 bases between them. Per the germline V gene, CDR1 is SGHRS and CDR2 is YFSETQ. The length of the CDR3 is 17 residues. CDR3 bases: TGCGCCAGCAGCTTGAAACCACTGACAGAAAGCAATCAGCCCCAGCATTTT. Its protein is CASSLKPLTESNQPQHF.

The rearrangement uses TRBV4-2 and TRBJ2-7; perhaps TRBD2 as D (6 bases). V was cut by 3 bases and J by 6 bases, with 27 bases left in between. Germline V CDR1 and CDR2: LGHNA, YNFKEQ. CDR3 length: 18 residues. DNA for the CDR3: TGTGCCAGCAGCCATGGGGTAGGGGAACGGGAGCTTACCGTCGAGCAGTACTTC. Translating gives CASSHGVGERELTVEQYF.

This clonotype came up a few times. This chain links TRBV14 with TRBJ1-4, with TRBD1 matching over 7 bases. CDR3 length: 17 amino acids. With V trimmed by 1 base and J by 7 bases, 12 bases remained unmatched. CDR1 and CDR2 (germline): SGHDN, FVKESK. The CDR3: CASSQVRTRGPGEKLFF. The CDR3 DNA follows: TGTGCCAGCAGCCAAGTCCGGACAAGGGGGCCGGGTGAAAAACTGTTTTTT.

CDR3 nucleotides: TGTGCCAGCTCACCCCTGACGGGCTATGGCTACACCTTC. Amino acids: CASSPLTGYGYTF. This sequence joins TRBV18 and TRBJ1-2; D call uncertain. Germline CDR1 is KGHSH and CDR2 is LQKENI. V shed 3 bases and J shed 4 bases, with 9 bases lying between them. This CDR3 region has 13 residues.

The chain links TRBV5-1 to TRBJ1-1; 7 nucleotides line up with TRBD1. This CDR3 spans 16 amino acids. Germline values: CDR1 SGHRS, CDR2 YFSETQ. The ends lost 3 bases at V and 0 bases at J; junction bases unmatched: 8. The CDR3 is CASSSDETGMNTEAFF. The CDR3 nucleotides are TGCGCCAGCAGCTCCGACGAGACAGGGATGAACACTGAAGCTTTCTTT.

This clonotype was picked up many times. The genes are TRBV2 and TRBJ1-1, with D possibly TRBD1 on 6 matching bases. Trimming took off 6 bases at V and 3 bases at J, with 11 bases between the two ends. Germline V gives CDR1 SNHLY, CDR2 FYNNEI. The CDR3 is 13 amino acids. The CDR3 is CASRDRWDTEAFF. DNA of the CDR3: TGTGCCAGCAGAGACAGGTGGGACACTGAAGCTTTCTTT.

The sample holds many counts of this clonotype. This chain joins TRBV18 and TRBJ2-5; 8 bases are a match to TRBD2. V lost 4 bases to trimming and J lost 3 bases; unmatched junction nucleotides: 7. This CDR3 spans 15 amino acids. CDR1 is KGHSH and CDR2 is LQKENI in the germline V gene. The CDR3 DNA reads as TGTGCCAGCTCACAAAATAGCGGGACGGAAGAGACCCAGTACTTC. Translating gives CASSQNSGTEETQYF.

This clonotype was detected many times. The chain couples TRBV7-3 to TRBJ2-1; D is ambiguous. Germline V gene sequence: CDR1 SGHTA, CDR2 FQGTGA. V lost 5 bases to trimming and J lost 0 bases, with 11 bases between them. The CDR3 runs to 15 residues. In DNA, the CDR3 is TGTGCCAGCAGCGGAGTCACGAGCTCCTACAATGAGCAGTTCTTC. Its translation: CASSGVTSSYNEQFF.

This clonotype occurred many times. The chain is built from TRBV5-1 and TRBJ2-7, with a weak D call TRBD2 (6 bases). The CDR3 length is 14 residues. Germline CDR1 reads SGHRS; CDR2 reads YFSETQ. Trimming took 4 bases from V and 3 from J, leaving 14 bases between them. CDR3 DNA sequence: TGCGCCAGCAGCGCCGGGGGAGCTTACTACGAGCAGTACTTC. It encodes CASSAGGAYYEQYF.

This clonotype was detected many times. The chain has TRBV7-9 and TRBJ1-1; no firm D call. Trimming removed 2 bases at V and 0 bases at J, with 7 bases between. CDR3 length: 14 residues. CDR1 SEHNR and CDR2 FQNEAQ come from the germline V gene (reference sequence). This CDR3 reads CASSLRGLNTEAFF. The CDR3 coding sequence is TGTGCCAGCAGCTTAAGAGGACTGAACACTGAAGCTTTCTTT.

This clonotype was seen more than once but under ten times. V and J are TRBV12-3 or TRBV12-4 and TRBJ1-2; D is undetermined. There are 13 residues in the CDR3. V lost 5 bases and J lost 7, with 14 bases in between. CDR3 in amino acids: CASSLELEGGYTF. The CDR3 bases are TGTGCCAGCAGTCTAGAGCTTGAGGGTGGCTACACCTTC.

This clonotype was found a few times. The rearrangement uses TRBV7-9 and TRBJ2-1; no definite D call. V lost 2 bases and J 6 bases, leaving 8 bases between the germline ends. This CDR3 contains 13 residues. Germline CDR1 SEHNR, CDR2 FQNEAQ (reference sequence). This chain's CDR3 is CASSLFTVNEQFF. CDR3 coding DNA: TGTGCCAGCAGCTTATTCACTGTCAATGAGCAGTTCTTC. Looking up the rest from reference TRBV7-9 and TRBJ2-1 gives the full variable domain: DTGVSQNPRHKITKRGQNVTFRCDPISEHNRLYWYRQTLGQGPEFLTYFQNEAQLEKSRLLSDRFSAERPKGSFSTLEIQRTEQGDSAMYLCASSLFTVNEQFFGPGTRLTVL.

This clonotype turned up a few times. The chain links TRBV28 to TRBJ1-4; D call uncertain. V dropped 8 bases and J dropped 5 bases, with 9 bases sitting between them. CDR3 length: 12 residues. Germline V CDR1 and CDR2: MDHEN, SYDVKM. This chain's CDR3 is CASGGKNEKLFF. In DNA, the CDR3 is TGTGCCAGCGGAGGGAAAAATGAAAAACTGTTTTTT.

This clonotype was observed a handful of times. The CDR3 sequence is CASSNPLGQQTGELFF. CDR3 in DNA: TGTGCCAGTAGCAATCCCCTCGGACAGCAAACCGGGGAGCTGTTTTTT. V gene TRBV19 combines with J gene TRBJ2-2; D may be TRBD1 (6 bases). Germline CDR1 is LNHDA and CDR2 is SQIVND (reference sequence). Trimming took off 6 bases at V and 5 bases at J, with 19 bases between the two ends. The CDR3 length is 16 residues. Full variable domain (outside the CDR3, taken from reference TRBV19 and TRBJ2-2): DGGITQSPKYLFRKEGQNVTLSCEQNLNHDAMYWYRQDPGQGLRLIYYSQIVNDFQKGDIAEGYSVSREKKESFPLTVTSAQKNPTAFYLCASSNPLGQQTGELFFGEGSRLTVL.

This clonotype has ten or more counts. At one boundary the junction diverges from the germline segment, which might be a read error. The chain couples TRBV12-3 or TRBV12-4 to TRBJ2-1; 7 nucleotides match TRBD2. The CDR3 is 13 residues long. Here the CDR3 DNA reads TGTGCCAGCAGTTTTTTAGGGACCGGGACTATCCTGTTC. This translates into CASSFLGTGTILF.

This clonotype was found many times. The V and J genes are TRBV29-1 and TRBJ1-2; 11 positions match TRBD1. V was clipped by 4 bases and J by 4 bases; unmatched bases: 2. Per germline, CDR1 SQVTM and CDR2 ANQGSEA. The CDR3 is 13 amino acids. The CDR3: CSVGDRGGYGYTF. The DNA for the CDR3 is TGCAGCGTTGGGGACAGGGGGGGCTATGGCTACACCTTC.

This clonotype has just a few counts. The chain links TRBV25-1 to TRBJ2-1; 7 nucleotides align to TRBD2. Germline trimming cut 5 bases from V and 6 bases from J; bases unmatched to any gene: 7. The CDR3 sequence is 14 residues long. In germline, CDR1 is MGHDK, CDR2 SYGVNS. The CDR3: CASSPLGLSNEQFF. The CDR3 region has the DNA TGTGCCAGCAGTCCCCTGGGACTAAGCAATGAGCAGTTCTTC.

There are a few counts of this clonotype. This chain connects TRBV11-2 to TRBJ2-2; D uncertain. The CDR3 contains 11 residues. CDR1 and CDR2 from the germline V gene are SGHAT and FQNNGV. The V end was cut by 4 bases, the J end by 7 bases, with 4 bases between. The CDR3, as DNA: TGTGCCAGCAGCTGGGGCGGGGAGCTGTTTTTT. This codes for CASSWGGELFF. The full variable domain, rest sourced from reference TRBV11-2 and TRBJ2-2, is EAGVAQSPRYKIIEKRQSVAFWCNPISGHATLYWYQQILGQGPKLLIQFQNNGVVDDSQLPKDRFSAERLKGVDSTLKIQPAKLEDSAVYLCASSWGGELFFGEGSRLTVL.